Presented here are 9 T cell receptor beta chains from one specimen sequenced in a study of T cells after yellow fever vaccination (dated by TCRdb to 2018 to 2020). Library preparation employed 5' RACE. TCRdb names Illumina HiSeq 2500 as the instrument used. Using fastp trimming at Q25 and MiXCR clonotype assembly, TCRdb reanalyzed the public sequencing data and kept in-frame beta chains. Rows matching on CDR3 protein sequence are summarized as one entry with the most common DNA and genes. The sample records about 170,000 distinct CDR3 sequences, approximately 6.2% of which are singletons. The ten largest account for nearly 3% of the sample. The treatment or condition label of this sample denotes: live attenuated yellow fever vaccine strain. Sample: CD4+ T cells sorted from PBMCs, taken on the day of the first yellow fever vaccination. The source of these receptors is a man younger than 30 who received the YFV17D yellow fever vaccine.

In this sample, this clonotype turned up many times. This rearrangement joins TRBV9 to TRBJ2-4, with D tentatively TRBD1 (5 bases). Germline V gene data show CDR1 as SGDLS and CDR2 as YYNGEE. CDR3 size: 16 residues. V dropped 0 bases and J dropped 6 bases, with 16 bases sitting between them. In nucleotides, the CDR3 is TGTGCCAGCAGCGTAGACACAGGCCAGGATTTAAACATTCAGTACTTC. It specifies CASSVDTGQDLNIQYF.

The genes are TRBV7-2 and TRBJ1-5, with 9 bases matching TRBD1. The J segment lost 5 bases and the V segment lost 7 bases, leaving 6 bases of the junction unmatched. This CDR3 has 14 amino acids. Germline CDR1 is SGHTA and CDR2 is FQGNSA. The CDR3 reads CASTLRQGDQPQHF. CDR3 DNA sequence: TGTGCCAGCACCCTGAGACAGGGGGATCAGCCCCAGCATTTT. The full variable domain, in which reference TRBV7-2 and TRBJ1-5 provide the parts outside the CDR3, is GAGVSQSPSNKVTEKGKDVELRCDPISGHTALYWYRQSLGQGLEFLIYFQGNSAPDKSGLPSDRFSAERTGGSVSTLTIQRTQQEDSAVYLCASTLRQGDQPQHFGDGTRLSIL.

This clonotype showed up just a few times. The V call is TRBV19, the J call TRBJ2-3, with TRBD2 identical over 9 bases. The CDR3 loop spans 14 amino acids. V gave up 6 bases and J gave up 2 bases; unmatched junction bases: 3. Germline-derived CDR1 and CDR2 are LNHDA and SQIVND (reference sequence). This CDR3 reads CASSGLAFTDTQYF. The CDR3 region has the DNA TGTGCCAGTAGCGGACTAGCGTTCACAGATACGCAGTATTTT.

The chain combines TRBV21-1 with TRBJ2-1; the table's D call of TRBD2 was not tested on the DNA. TRBV21-1 is annotated as a pseudogene. This CDR3 has 22 amino acids. CDR3: CASSSQRRTSGGPHHLYNEQFF. The CDR3 nucleotides are TGTGCCAGCAGCTCGCAAAGGCGGACTAGCGGGGGGCCTCATCACTTATACAATGAGCAGTTCTTC.

Many counts were recorded for this clonotype. The V and J genes are TRBV5-1 and TRBJ2-3; D not resolved. The germline V gene encodes CDR1 SGHRS and CDR2 YFSETQ. The germline V and J ends were trimmed by 3 bases and 6 bases, with 8 bases remaining between them. The CDR3 is 12 residues long. The CDR3 coding sequence is TGCGCCAGCAGCTCTTACGGGGATACGCAGTATTTT. Its protein product is CASSSYGDTQYF.

This clonotype was observed many times. V is TRBV5-1 and J is TRBJ2-1, with D unresolved. The CDR3 runs to 14 residues. Trimming took 0 bases from V and 6 from J, leaving 10 bases between them. CDR1 and CDR2 from the germline V gene are SGHRS and YFSETQ. The DNA of the CDR3 is TGCGCCAGCAGCTTGGGGACCGACTCCAATGAGCAGTTCTTC. This sequence encodes CASSLGTDSNEQFF.

There are many counts of this clonotype. This chain connects TRBV5-1 to TRBJ1-4, with 10 bases aligning to TRBD1. J lost 1 base, V lost 4 bases, and 4 bases had no gene match. The germline V gene encodes CDR1 SGHRS and CDR2 YFSETQ. The CDR3 consists of 16 residues. Here the CDR3 reads CASSPRDRGTNEKLFF. The CDR3 DNA follows: TGCGCCAGCAGCCCCCGGGACAGGGGAACTAATGAAAAACTGTTTTTT. Full variable domain (remainder filled in from reference TRBV5-1 and TRBJ1-4): KAGVTQTPRYLIKTRGQQVTLSCSPISGHRSVSWYQQTPGQGLQFLFEYFSETQRNKGNFPGRFSGRQFSNSRSEMNVSTLELGDSALYLCASSPRDRGTNEKLFFGSGTQLSVL.

J is TRBJ2-7 and V is TRBV12-3 or TRBV12-4; perhaps TRBD2 as D (5 bases). The CDR3 runs to 13 residues. V gave up 7 bases and J gave up 3 bases, with 13 bases separating them. CDR3 region: CASTPSGGYEQYF. The DNA of the CDR3 is TGTGCCAGCACCCCAAGCGGCGGCTACGAGCAGTACTTC.

This sequence joins TRBV6-1 and TRBJ2-2, with TRBD1 matching 8 bases. CDR1 is MNHNS and CDR2 is SASEGT in the germline V gene. The ends lost 5 bases at V and 6 bases at J; junction bases unmatched: 8. The CDR3 covers 15 residues. CDR3 in amino acids: CASSQSDRAAGELFF. In nucleotides, the CDR3 is TGTGCCAGCAGTCAATCGGACAGGGCCGCCGGGGAGCTGTTTTTT.